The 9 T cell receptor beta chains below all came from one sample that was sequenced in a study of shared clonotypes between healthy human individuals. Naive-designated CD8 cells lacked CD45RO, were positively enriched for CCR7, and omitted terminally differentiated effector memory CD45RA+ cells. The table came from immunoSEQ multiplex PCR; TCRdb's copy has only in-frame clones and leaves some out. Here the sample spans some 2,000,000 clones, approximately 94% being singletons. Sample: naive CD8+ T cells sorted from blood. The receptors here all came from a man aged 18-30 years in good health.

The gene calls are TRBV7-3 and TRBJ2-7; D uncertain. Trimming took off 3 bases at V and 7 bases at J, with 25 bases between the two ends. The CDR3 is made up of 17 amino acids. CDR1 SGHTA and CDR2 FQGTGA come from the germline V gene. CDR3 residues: CASSFQKWCGPTIEQYF. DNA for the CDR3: TGTGCCAGCAGCTTCCAGAAGTGGTGTGGACCCACCATAGAGCAGTACTTC.

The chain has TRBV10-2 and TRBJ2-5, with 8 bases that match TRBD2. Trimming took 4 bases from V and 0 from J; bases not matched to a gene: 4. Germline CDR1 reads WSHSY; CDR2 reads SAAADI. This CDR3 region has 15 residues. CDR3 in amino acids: CASSVGGGHQETQYF. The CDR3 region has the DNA TGCGCCAGCAGTGTTGGCGGGGGGCACCAAGAGACCCAGTACTTC.

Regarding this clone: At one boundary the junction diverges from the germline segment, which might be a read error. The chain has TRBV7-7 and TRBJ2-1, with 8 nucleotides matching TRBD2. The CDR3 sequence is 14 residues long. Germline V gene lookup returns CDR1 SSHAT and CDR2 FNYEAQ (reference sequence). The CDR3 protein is CASSPDPGGVEQFF. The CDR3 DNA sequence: TGTGCTAGCAGCCCCGACCCGGGAGGGGTTGAGCAGTTCTTC.

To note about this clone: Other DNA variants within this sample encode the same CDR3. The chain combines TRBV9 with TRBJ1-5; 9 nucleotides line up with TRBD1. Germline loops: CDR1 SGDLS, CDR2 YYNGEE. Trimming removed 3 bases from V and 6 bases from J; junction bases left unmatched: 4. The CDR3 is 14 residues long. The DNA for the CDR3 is TGTGCCAGCAGCGCAACAGGGGGCGGTCAGCCCCAGCATTTT. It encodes CASSATGGGQPQHF. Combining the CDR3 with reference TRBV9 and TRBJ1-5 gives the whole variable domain DSGVTQTPKHLITATGQRVTLRCSPRSGDLSVYWYQQSLDQGLQFLIQYYNGEERAKGNILERFSAQQFPDLHSELNLSSLELGDSALYFCASSATGGGQPQHFGDGTRLSIL.

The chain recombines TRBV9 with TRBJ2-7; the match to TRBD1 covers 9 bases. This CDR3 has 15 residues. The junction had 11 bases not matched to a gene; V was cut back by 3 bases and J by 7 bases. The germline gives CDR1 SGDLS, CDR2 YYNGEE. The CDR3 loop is CASSAPPGQGNEQYF. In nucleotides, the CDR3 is TGTGCCAGCAGCGCTCCGCCGGGACAGGGCAATGAGCAGTACTTC.

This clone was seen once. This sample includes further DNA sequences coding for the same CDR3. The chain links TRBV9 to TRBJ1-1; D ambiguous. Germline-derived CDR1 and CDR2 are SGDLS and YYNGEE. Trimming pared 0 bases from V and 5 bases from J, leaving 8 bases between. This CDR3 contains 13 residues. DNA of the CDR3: TGTGCCAGCAGCGTAGGCGGAAGTACTGAAGCTTTCTTT. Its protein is CASSVGGSTEAFF.

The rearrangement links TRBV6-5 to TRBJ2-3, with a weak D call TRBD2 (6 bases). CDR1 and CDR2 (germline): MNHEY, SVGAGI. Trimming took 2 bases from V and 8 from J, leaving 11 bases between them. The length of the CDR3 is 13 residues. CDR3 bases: TGTGCCAGCAGTTACGGGCAGGGAGGTACGCAGTATTTT. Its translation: CASSYGQGGTQYF.

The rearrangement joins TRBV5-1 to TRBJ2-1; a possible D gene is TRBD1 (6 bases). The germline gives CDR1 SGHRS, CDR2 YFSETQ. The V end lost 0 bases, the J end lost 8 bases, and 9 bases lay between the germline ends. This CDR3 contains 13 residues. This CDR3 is CASSLEGDDEQFF. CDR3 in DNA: TGCGCCAGCAGCTTGGAGGGGGACGATGAGCAGTTCTTC.

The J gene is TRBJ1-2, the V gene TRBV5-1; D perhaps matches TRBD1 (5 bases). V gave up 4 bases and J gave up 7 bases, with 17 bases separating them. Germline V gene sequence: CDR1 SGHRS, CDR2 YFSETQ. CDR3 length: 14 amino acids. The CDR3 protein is CASSGGDPAAGYTF. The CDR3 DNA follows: TGCGCCAGCAGCGGCGGGGACCCGGCCGCTGGCTACACCTTC.